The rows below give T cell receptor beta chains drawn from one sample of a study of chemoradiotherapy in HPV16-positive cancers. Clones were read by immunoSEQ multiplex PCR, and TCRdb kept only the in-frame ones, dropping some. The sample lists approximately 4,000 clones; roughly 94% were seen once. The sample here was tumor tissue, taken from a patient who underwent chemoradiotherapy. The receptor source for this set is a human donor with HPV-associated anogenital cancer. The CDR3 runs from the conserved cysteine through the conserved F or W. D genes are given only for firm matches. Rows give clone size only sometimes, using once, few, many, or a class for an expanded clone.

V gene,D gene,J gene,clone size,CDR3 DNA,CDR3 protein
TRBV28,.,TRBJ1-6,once,TGTGCCAGCAGCCGGTGGGAGGGAGGTTCACCCCTCCACTTT,CASSRWEGGSPLHF
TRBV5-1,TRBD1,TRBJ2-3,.,TGCGCCAGCAGCGGACAGGGAACAGATACGCAGTATTTT,CASSGQGTDTQYF
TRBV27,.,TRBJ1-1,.,TGTGCCAGCAGTTTATTCTGGGGGGGCACTGAAGCTTTCTTT,CASSLFWGGTEAFF
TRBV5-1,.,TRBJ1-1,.,TGCGCCAGCAGCTTGGTGGCGAACCCCTACACTGAAGCTTTCTTT,CASSLVANPYTEAFF
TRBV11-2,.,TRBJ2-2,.,TGTGCCAGCAGCTTTACGGGGACCGGGGAGCTGTTTTTT,CASSFTGTGELFF
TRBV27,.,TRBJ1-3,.,TGTGCCAGCAGTTTATTAGGGCAGGGATTCTCTGGAAACACCATATATTTT,CASSLLGQGFSGNTIYF
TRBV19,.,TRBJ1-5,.,TGTGCCAGTAGTAAGACCCAGGGGATCAATCAGCCCCAGCATTTT,CASSKTQGINQPQHF
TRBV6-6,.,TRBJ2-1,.,TGTGCCAGCAGAACGGGGGCTTTGAGCGAGGTAGATGAGCAGTTCTTC,CASRTGALSEVDEQFF
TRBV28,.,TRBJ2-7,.,TGTGCCAGCAGTTTCAACGAGCAGTACTTC,CASSFNEQYF
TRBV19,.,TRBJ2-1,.,TGTGCCAGTAGTATCGCGGGAAGCTCCTACAATGAGCAGTTCTTC,CASSIAGSSYNEQFF
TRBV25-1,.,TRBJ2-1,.,TGTGCCAGCAGCCGAGGTATGGCAGGATCTTTCTTC,CASSRGMAGSFF
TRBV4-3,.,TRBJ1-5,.,TGCGCCAGCAGCCAAGATTTGTTTAATAGCAATCAGCCCCAGCATTTT,CASSQDLFNSNQPQHF
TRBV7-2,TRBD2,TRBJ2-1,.,TGTGCCAGCAGCTTAGCCAGCGGGAATCCTAGAGGTGAGCAGTTCTTC,CASSLASGNPRGEQFF
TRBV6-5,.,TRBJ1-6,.,TGTGCCAGCAGTTACGCCACTGATTCACCCCTCCACTTT,CASSYATDSPLHF
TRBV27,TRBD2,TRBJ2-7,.,TGTGCCAGCAGTTCCAACAATCCGGGACTAGCGGGGGGAATCTCCTACGAGCAGTACTTC,CASSSNNPGLAGGISYEQYF
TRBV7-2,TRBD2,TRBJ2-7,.,TGTGCCAGCAGCTTCGGACTAGCCCTATCCTACGAGCAGTACTTC,CASSFGLALSYEQYF
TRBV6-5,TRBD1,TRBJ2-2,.,TGTGCCAGCAGAGAGCAGGGGGCGCACACCGGGGAGCTGTTTTTT,CASREQGAHTGELFF
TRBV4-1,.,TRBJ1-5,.,TGCGCCAGCAGCCAAGGTCCTCGGACGCCCCAGCATTTT,CASSQGPRTPQHF
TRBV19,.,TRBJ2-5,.,TGTGCCAGTAGTTATTGGGGCGCCGGAACCGAAGAGACCCAGTACTTC,CASSYWGAGTEETQYF
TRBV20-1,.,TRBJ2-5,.,TGCAGTGCTATAAGTGGAGAGACCCAGTACTTC,CSAISGETQYF
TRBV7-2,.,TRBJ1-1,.,TGTGCCAGCAGCTACACAGGGTACACTGAAGCTTTCTTT,CASSYTGYTEAFF
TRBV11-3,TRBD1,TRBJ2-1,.,TGTGCCAGCAGTTCAGGGGGTGAGCAGTTCTTC,CASSSGGEQFF
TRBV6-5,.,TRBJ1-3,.,TGTGCCAGCACCCACCTAAACACCATATATTTT,CASTHLNTIYF
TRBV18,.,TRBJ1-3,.,TGTGCCAGCTCCCCTTACCTCAGGACTGACAAAGGAAACACCATATATTTT,CASSPYLRTDKGNTIYF
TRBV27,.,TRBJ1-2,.,TGTGCCAGCAGTTTCTCAGTTCTTGATGGCTACACCTTC,CASSFSVLDGYTF
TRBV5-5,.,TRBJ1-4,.,TGTGCCAGCAGCCCGAATCGTGCGGGGACAACTAATGAAAAACTGTTTTTT,CASSPNRAGTTNEKLFF
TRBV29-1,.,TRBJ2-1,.,TGCAGCGTTGACTTTATGGGGGAAGCCATTTATGAGCAGTTCTTC,CSVDFMGEAIYEQFF
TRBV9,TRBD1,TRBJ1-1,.,TGTGCCAGCAGCGTACGACAGGGATCTGAAGCTTTCTTT,CASSVRQGSEAFF
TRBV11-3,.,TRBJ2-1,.,TGTGCCAGCAGCTTAGGGGGTCAGGGCGGGAACTACAATGAGCAGTTCTTC,CASSLGGQGGNYNEQFF
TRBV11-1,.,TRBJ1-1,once,TGTGCCAGCAGCCGTCCCATGAACACTGAAGCTTTCTTT,CASSRPMNTEAFF
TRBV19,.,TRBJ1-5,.,TGTGCCAGTATAGAGAAGGGGGGTAGATATCAGCCCCAGCATTTT,CASIEKGGRYQPQHF
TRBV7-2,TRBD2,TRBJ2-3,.,TGTGCCAGCAGCTTAACGGTTAGGGGGACTAGCGGGCTAATCCCGCAGTATTTT,CASSLTVRGTSGLIPQYF
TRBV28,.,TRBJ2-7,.,TGTGCCAGCAGTTCGGGCGACCTAAGCTCCTACGAGCAGTACTTC,CASSSGDLSSYEQYF
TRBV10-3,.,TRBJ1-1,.,TGTGCCATCAGTCAAACGTCGGGGAACACTGAAGCTTTCTTT,CAISQTSGNTEAFF
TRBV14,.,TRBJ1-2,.,TGTGCCAGCAGCCAAGATCCCTATGGCTACACCTTC,CASSQDPYGYTF
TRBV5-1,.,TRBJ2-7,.,TGCGCCAGCAGCTTTGCGGGGTCCTACGAGCAGTACTTC,CASSFAGSYEQYF
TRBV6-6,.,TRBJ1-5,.,TGTGCCAGCACGCCCTCAGACAGTAGCAATCAGCCCCAGCATTTT,CASTPSDSSNQPQHF
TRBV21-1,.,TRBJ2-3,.,TGTGCCAGCAGCAAAGAGGCCCATAGCACAGATACGCAGTATTTT,CASSKEAHSTDTQYF
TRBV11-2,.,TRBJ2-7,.,TGTGCCAGCGGGTCCAACGAGCAGTACTTC,CASGSNEQYF
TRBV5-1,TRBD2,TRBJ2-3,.,TGCGCCAGCAGCTTGGGCCCTAGCGGGGATACGCAGTATTTT,CASSLGPSGDTQYF
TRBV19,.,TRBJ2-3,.,TGTGCCAGTAAAGGAGGGCTGTCGAACACAGATACGCAGTATTTT,CASKGGLSNTDTQYF
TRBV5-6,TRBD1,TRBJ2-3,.,TGTGCCAGCAGCTGGGGACAGGGCACAGATACGCAGTATTTT,CASSWGQGTDTQYF
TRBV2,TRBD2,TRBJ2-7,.,TGTGCCAGCAGTGAAAGGGCTAGCGGGTTTATTTCCTACGAGCAGTACTTC,CASSERASGFISYEQYF
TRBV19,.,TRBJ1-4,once,TGTGCCAGTAGTGCCGGCGGGGCCTCAATTTTT,CASSAGGASIF
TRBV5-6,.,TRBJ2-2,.,TGTGCCAGCAGCCCCGGGACTCCGGGCTTTGGGACCGGGGAGCTGTTTTTT,CASSPGTPGFGTGELFF
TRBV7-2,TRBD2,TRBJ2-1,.,TGTGCCAGCAGCCTCCCCGGCGGGAGCTATTTCTTC,CASSLPGGSYFF